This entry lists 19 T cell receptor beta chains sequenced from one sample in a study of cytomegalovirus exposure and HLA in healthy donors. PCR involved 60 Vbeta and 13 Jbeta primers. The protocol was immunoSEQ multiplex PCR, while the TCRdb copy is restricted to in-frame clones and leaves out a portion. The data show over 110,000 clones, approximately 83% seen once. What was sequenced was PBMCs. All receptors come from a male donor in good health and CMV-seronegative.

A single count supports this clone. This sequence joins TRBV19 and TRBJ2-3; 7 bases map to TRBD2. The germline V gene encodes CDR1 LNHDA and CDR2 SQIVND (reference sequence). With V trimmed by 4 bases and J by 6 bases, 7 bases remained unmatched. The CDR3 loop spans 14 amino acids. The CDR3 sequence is CASSTPGGIDTQYF. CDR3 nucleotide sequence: TGTGCCAGTAGTACCCCGGGAGGAATTGATACGCAGTATTTT.

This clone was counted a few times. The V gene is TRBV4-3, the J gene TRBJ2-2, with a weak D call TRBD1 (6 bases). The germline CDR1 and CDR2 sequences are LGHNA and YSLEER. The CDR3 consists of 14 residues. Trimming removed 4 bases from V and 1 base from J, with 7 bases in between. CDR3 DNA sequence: TGCGCCAGCAGCCCGGGACAGAACACCGGGGAGCTGTTTTTT. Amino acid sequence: CASSPGQNTGELFF.

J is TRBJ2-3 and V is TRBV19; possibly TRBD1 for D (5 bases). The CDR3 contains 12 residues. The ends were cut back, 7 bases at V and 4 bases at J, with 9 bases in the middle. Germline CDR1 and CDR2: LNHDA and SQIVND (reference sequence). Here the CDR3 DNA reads TGTGCCAGTATGCAGGGCCCAGATACGCAGTATTTT. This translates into CASMQGPDTQYF.

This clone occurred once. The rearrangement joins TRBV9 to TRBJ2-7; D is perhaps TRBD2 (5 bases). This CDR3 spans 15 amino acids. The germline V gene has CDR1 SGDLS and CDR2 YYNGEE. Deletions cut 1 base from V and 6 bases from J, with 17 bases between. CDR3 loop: CASSVTFTLAAEQYF. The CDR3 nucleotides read TGTGCCAGCAGCGTAACGTTTACCCTAGCAGCCGAGCAGTACTTC. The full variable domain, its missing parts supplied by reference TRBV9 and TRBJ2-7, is DSGVTQTPKHLITATGQRVTLRCSPRSGDLSVYWYQQSLDQGLQFLIQYYNGEERAKGNILERFSAQQFPDLHSELNLSSLELGDSALYFCASSVTFTLAAEQYFGPGTRLTVT.

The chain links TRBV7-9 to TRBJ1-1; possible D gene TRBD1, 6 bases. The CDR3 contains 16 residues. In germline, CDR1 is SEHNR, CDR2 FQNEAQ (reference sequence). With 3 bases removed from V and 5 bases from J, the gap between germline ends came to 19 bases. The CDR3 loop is CASSFPKQGKGTEAFF. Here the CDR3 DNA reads TGTGCCAGCAGCTTCCCAAAACAGGGAAAGGGGACTGAAGCTTTCTTT.

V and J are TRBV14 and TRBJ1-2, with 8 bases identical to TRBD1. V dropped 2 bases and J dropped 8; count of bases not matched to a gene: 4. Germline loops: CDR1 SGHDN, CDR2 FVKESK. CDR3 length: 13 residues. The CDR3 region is CASSQQGAIGYTF. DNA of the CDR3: TGTGCCAGCAGCCAACAGGGGGCCATAGGCTACACCTTC.

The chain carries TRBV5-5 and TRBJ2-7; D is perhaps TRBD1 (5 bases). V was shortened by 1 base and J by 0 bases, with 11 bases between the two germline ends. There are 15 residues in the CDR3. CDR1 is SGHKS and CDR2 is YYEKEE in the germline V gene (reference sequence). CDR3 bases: TGTGCCAGCAGCTTGCGGTGGACAATCTCCTACGAGCAGTACTTC. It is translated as CASSLRWTISYEQYF.

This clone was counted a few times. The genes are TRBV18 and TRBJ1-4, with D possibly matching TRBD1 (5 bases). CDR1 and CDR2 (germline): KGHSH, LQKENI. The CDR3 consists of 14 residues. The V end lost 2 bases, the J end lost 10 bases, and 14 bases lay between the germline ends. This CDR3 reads CASSPARDEGKLFF. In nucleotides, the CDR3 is TGTGCCAGCTCACCAGCCAGGGATGAAGGAAAACTGTTTTTT.

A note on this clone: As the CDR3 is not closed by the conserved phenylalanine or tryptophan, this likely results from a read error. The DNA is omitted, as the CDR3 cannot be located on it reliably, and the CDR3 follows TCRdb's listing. The CDR3 region is CASSPPSGQGAQCR. The rearrangement joins TRBV6-5 to TRBJ1-2; TRBD1, the table's D call, lacks a check against the DNA. CDR1 and CDR2 from the germline V gene are MNHEY and SVGAGI. A total of 14 residues make up the CDR3, ends included.

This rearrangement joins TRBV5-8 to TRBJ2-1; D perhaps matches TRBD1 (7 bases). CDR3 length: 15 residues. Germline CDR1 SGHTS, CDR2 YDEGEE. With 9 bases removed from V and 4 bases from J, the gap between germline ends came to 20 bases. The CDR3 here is CANPRGVSGYNEQFF. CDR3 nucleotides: TGTGCCAACCCCAGGGGGGTGAGCGGTTACAATGAGCAGTTCTTC.

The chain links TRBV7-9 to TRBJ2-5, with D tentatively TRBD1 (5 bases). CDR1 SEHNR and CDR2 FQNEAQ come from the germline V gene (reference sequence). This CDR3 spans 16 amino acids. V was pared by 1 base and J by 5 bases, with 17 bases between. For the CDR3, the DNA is TGTGCCAGCAGCTTAGTTGGGGCAGGCAAAGGGGAGACCCAGTACTTC. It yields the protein CASSLVGAGKGETQYF.

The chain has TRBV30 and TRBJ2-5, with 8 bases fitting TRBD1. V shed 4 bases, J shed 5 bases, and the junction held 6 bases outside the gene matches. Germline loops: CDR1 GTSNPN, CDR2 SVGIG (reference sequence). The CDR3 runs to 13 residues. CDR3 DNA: TGTGCCTGGACAGGGGGCGCCGGGGAGACCCAGTACTTC. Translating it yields CAWTGGAGETQYF.

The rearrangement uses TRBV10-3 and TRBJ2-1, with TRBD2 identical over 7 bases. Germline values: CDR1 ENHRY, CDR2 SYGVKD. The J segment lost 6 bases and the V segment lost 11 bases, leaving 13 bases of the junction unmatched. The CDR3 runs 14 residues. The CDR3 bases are TGTGCCTCCCGGGGGGAGGGAGGAGGCAATGAGCAGTTCTTC. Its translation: CASRGEGGGNEQFF.

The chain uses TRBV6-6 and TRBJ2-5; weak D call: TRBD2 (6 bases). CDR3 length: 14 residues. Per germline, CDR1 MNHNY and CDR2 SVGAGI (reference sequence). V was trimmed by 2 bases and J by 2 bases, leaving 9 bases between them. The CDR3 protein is CASSYPAGQETQYF. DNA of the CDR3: TGTGCCAGCAGTTACCCCGCGGGACAAGAGACCCAGTACTTC.

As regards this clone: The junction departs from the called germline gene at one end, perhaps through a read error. CDR3 in DNA: TGTGCTAGCAGCGACGGGACAGGGTACGGGTCTGGTGAAAAACTGTTTTTT. It is translated as CASSDGTGYGSGEKLFF. This chain uses TRBV7-7 with TRBJ1-4, with 9 bases fitting TRBD1. Looked up from germline, CDR1 is SSHAT and CDR2 is FNYEAQ (reference sequence). This CDR3 is 17 amino acids long. Full variable domain (rest looked up from reference TRBV7-7 and TRBJ1-4): GAGVSQSPRYKVTKRGQDVTLRCDPISSHATLYWYQQALGQGPEFLTYFNYEAQPDKSGLPSDRFSAERPEGSISTLTIQRTEQRDSAMYRCASSDGTGYGSGEKLFFGSGTQLSVL.

CDR3 in DNA: TGTGCCAGCAGCGGAGGGCTGGACTATGGCTACACCTTC. This encodes CASSGGLDYGYTF. This chain joins TRBV5-5 and TRBJ1-2, with D unresolved. With 4 bases removed from V and 3 bases from J, the gap between germline ends came to 10 bases. Germline V gene sequence: CDR1 SGHKS, CDR2 YYEKEE (reference sequence). The CDR3 has 13 residues.

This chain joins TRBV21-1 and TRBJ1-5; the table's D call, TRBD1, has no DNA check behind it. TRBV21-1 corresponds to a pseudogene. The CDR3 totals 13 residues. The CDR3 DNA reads TGTGCCAGCAGCAAAAGGGGGAATCAGCCCCAGCATTTT. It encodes CASSKRGNQPQHF.

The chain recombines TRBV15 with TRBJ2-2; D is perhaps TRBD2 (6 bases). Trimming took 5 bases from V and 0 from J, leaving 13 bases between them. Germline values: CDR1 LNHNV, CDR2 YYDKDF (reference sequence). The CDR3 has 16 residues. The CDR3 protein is CATSPRPGANTGELFF. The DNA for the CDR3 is TGTGCCACCAGCCCACGTCCGGGAGCGAACACCGGGGAGCTGTTTTTT. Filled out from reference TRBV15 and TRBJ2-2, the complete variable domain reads DAMVIQNPRYQVTQFGKPVTLSCSQTLNHNVMYWYQQKSSQAPKLLFHYYDKDFNNEADTPDNFQSRRPNTSFCFLDIRSPGLGDTAMYLCATSPRPGANTGELFFGEGSRLTVL.

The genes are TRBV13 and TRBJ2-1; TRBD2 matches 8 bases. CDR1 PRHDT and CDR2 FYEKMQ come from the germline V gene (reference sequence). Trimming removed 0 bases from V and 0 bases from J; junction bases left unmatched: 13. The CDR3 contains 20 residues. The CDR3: CASSLGLAAMDRYSYNEQFF. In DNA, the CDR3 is TGTGCCAGCAGCTTAGGACTAGCGGCGATGGATCGATACTCCTACAATGAGCAGTTCTTC.